The entry below gives a single T cell receptor beta chain sequence along with its context. Antigen: not known. There are 15 residues in the CDR3. V was cut by 3 bases and J by 5 bases, with 16 bases left in between. Germline V gives CDR1 KGHSH, CDR2 LQKENI. Peptide-pool stimulation followed by sequencing identified expanded antigen-specific CD4+ clonotypes in the ViraFEST assay. Cells that had been cultured for roughly eleven days were the source of isolated CD4+ T cells. Each person got two doses of an mRNA SARS-CoV-2 vaccine, BNT162b2 or mRNA-1273. The data derive from a study of vaccination effects on CD4 cells after COVID-19. Study-wide points: Common cold coronaviruses were cross-recognized by only 1 of 255 vaccine-induced clones in healthy vaccinees.

Using immunoSEQ multiplex PCR, the repertoire was profiled, and TCRdb retains in-frame clones only, with some absent. The repertoire holds roughly 59,000 clones, with just under 80% as singletons. The sequence derives from a human donor who received a COVID-19 vaccine. The sequences come from CD4+ T cells from PBMCs cultured with HCoV-OC43 spike peptides, collected after COVID-19 vaccination. Subset reported: HCoV-OC43 spike overlapping peptide pool stimulation. This chain links TRBV18 with TRBJ1-2; a possible D gene is TRBD1 (5 bases). CDR3 DNA: TGTGCCAGCTCACCCGGCTGGGGCGTAATATATGGCTACACCTTC. Protein product: CASSPGWGVIYGYTF.